The T cell receptor (beta chain) described here comes from a study of cytomegalovirus exposure and HLA in healthy donors. Findings and caveats of the study: TCR beta V segments were, for the most part, productive about 87% or about 30% of the time in an earlier analysis.

Germline V gene sequence: CDR1 LNHDA, CDR2 SQIVND (reference sequence). CDR3 length: 13 amino acids. V shed 5 bases, J shed 5 bases, and the junction held 4 bases outside the gene matches. Points on this clone: Its antigen is currently unknown.

At sampling all donors were nominally healthy, likely with unrecorded immune exposures. A multiplex PCR was run with 60 Vbeta primers and 13 Jbeta primers. Using immunoSEQ multiplex PCR, the repertoire was profiled, and TCRdb retains in-frame clones only, with some absent. This sample yields approximately 100,000 clones, of which about 68% are seen a single time; approximately 2.2% belongs to the top ten. The rearrangement links TRBV19 to TRBJ2-5; TRBD1 agrees at 8 bases. This clonotype was sampled from a human donor in good health. The sequenced sample consisted of PBMCs. This CDR3 reads CASSVDRGETQYF. The CDR3 DNA sequence: TGTGCCAGTAGTGTCGACAGGGGTGAGACCCAGTACTTC.